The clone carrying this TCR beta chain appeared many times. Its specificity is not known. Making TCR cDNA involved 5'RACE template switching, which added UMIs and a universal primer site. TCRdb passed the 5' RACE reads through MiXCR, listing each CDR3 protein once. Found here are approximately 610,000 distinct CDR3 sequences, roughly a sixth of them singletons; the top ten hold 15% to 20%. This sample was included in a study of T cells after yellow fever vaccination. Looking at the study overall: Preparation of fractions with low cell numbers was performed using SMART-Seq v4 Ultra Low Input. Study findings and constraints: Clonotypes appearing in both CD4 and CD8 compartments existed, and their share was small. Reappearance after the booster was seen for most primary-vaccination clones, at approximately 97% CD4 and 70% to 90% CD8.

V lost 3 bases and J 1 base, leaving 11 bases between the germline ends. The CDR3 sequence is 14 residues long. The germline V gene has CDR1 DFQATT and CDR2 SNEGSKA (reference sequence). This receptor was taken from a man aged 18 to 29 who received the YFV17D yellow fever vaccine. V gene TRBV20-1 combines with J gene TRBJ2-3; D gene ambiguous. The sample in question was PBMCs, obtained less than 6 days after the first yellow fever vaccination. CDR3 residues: CSASWGRGTDTQYF. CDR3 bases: TGCAGTGCTAGCTGGGGTCGGGGCACAGATACGCAGTATTTT.